This TCR beta chain was sequenced in a study of blood T cell repertoires in COVID-19. Background on the study: PBMCs, B-cell-depleted T cells, or T cells provided the cDNA or gDNA that made up the material.

As originally analysed: Amplified reference gene primers provided the basis for estimating nucleated cell counts. Repertoires were generated with immunoSEQ multiplex PCR, while TCRdb's copy carries only in-frame clones and drops some. V and J calls and clone size are given by that table; D and trimming were obtained from the DNA. Seen here are some 250,000 clones, about 80% observed once, and the top ten hold approximately 4.7%. Looked up from germline, CDR1 is SGHTA and CDR2 is FQGTGA. The CDR3 extends over 16 amino acids. After removal of 5 bases from V and 4 bases from J, the junction contained 9 bases not matched to a gene.

This chain uses TRBV7-3 with TRBJ2-2; 8 bases line up with TRBD2. This TCR was sampled from a man aged 50 or older with active or convalescent COVID-19. The sequencing sample was made of peripheral blood. The CDR3 DNA reads as TGTGCCAGCAGCCAAACGGGGGGGCGCGGCACCGGGGAGCTGTTTTTT. Its protein is CASSQTGGRGTGELFF. Drawing the rest from reference TRBV7-3 and TRBJ2-2, the complete variable domain is GAGVSQTPSNKVTEKGKYVELRCDPISGHTALYWYRQSLGQGPEFLIYFQGTGAADDSGLPNDRFFAVRPEGSVSTLKIQRTERGDSAVYLCASSQTGGRGTGELFFGEGSRLTVL.